This TCR beta chain was found in a study of blood T cell repertoires in COVID-19. Profiled with immunoSEQ multiplex PCR; TCRdb holds only in-frame clones, not every one. The data contain 240,000 or so clones, roughly 89% of them seen just once; the ten biggest clones take up under 9.5%. The germline gives CDR1 LNHDA, CDR2 SQIVND (reference sequence). V dropped 6 bases and J dropped 1; count of bases not matched to a gene: 5. This CDR3 has 16 residues. V is TRBV19 and J is TRBJ2-2; 10 bases agree with TRBD1. Sequencing used PBMCs or T cells enriched from blood (not recorded which). The receptor was derived from a man aged 40-49 years who had recovered from COVID-19. The chain's CDR3 is CASRDRGGRNTGELFF. The CDR3 region has the DNA TGTGCCAGTAGGGACAGGGGGGGAAGGAACACCGGGGAGCTGTTTTTT.